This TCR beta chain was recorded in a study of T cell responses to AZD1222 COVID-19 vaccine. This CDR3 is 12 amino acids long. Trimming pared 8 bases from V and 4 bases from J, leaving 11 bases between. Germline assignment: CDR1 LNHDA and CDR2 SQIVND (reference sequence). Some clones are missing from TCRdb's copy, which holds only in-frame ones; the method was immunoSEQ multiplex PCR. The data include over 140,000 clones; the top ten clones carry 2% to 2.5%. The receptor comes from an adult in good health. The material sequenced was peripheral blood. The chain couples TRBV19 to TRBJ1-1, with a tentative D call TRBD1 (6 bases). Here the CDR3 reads CASGGGGTEAFF. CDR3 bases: TGTGCCAGTGGGGGAGGGGGCACTGAAGCTTTCTTT.